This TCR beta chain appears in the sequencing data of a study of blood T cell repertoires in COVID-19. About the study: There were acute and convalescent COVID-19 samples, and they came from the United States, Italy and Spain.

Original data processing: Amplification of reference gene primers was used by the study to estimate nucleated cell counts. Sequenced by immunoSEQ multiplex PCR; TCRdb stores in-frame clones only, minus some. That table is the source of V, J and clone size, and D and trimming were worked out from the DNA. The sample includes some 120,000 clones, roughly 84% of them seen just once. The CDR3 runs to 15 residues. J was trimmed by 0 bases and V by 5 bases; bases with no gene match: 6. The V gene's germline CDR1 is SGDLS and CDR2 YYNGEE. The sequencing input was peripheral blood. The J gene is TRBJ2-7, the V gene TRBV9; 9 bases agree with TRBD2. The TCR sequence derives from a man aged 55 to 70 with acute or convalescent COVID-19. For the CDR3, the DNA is TGTGCCAGCAGTCCTAGCGGGATCAACTCCTACGAGCAGTACTTC. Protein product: CASSPSGINSYEQYF.